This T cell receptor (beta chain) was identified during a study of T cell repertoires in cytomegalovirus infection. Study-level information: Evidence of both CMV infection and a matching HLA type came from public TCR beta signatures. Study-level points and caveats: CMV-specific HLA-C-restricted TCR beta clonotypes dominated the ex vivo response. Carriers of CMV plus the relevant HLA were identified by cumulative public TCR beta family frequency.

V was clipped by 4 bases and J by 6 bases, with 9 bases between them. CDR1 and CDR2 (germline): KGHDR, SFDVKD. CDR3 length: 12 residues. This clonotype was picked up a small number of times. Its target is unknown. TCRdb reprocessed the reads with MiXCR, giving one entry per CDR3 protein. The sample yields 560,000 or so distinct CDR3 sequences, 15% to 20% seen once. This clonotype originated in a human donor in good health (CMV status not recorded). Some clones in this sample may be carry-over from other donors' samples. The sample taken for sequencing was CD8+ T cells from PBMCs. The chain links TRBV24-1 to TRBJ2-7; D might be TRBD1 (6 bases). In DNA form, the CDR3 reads TGTGCCACCAGTGAACGAGGGGGCGAGCAGTACTTC. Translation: CATSERGGEQYF.